This T cell receptor beta chain was documented in a study of blood T cell repertoires in COVID-19. Study overall: Samples of COVID-19 (acute and convalescent) were obtained from the United States, Italy and Spain. Sample material is recorded as cDNA or gDNA derived from T cells, B-cell-depleted T cells, or PBMCs.

This clone was observed a handful of times. After removal of 0 bases from V and 4 bases from J, the junction contained 4 bases not matched to a gene. The germline V gene encodes CDR1 GTSNPN and CDR2 SVGIG (reference sequence). The CDR3 length is 14 residues. As processed by the authors: Reference gene primer amplification yielded estimated nucleated cell counts. Generated by immunoSEQ multiplex PCR, the TCRdb table keeps only in-frame clones and is missing some. The DNA gave D and trimming, while V, J and clone size come from that table. The sample holds 160,000 or so clones, about 82% seen once. The V call is TRBV30, the J call TRBJ1-2; TRBD1 matches 8 bases. Material for sequencing was peripheral blood. The sequence was obtained from a man between 65 and 79 years old with active or convalescent COVID-19. The CDR3 nucleotides are TGTGCCTGGAGTGTAGACAGGGGAATCTATGGCTACACCTTC. Encoded protein: CAWSVDRGIYGYTF.